Below, 5 T cell receptor beta chains from the same sample are listed, as sequenced in a study of T-cell memory formation after mild COVID-19. TCRdb re-analysed the 5' RACE reads in MiXCR, keeping a single row per CDR3 protein. Of 120,000 to 150,000 distinct CDR3 sequences listed, 5.5% to 7% are singletons. Sequencing used PBMCs or a T cell subset sorted from them (not recorded which). These receptors came from an adult woman who had mild COVID-19 (a few samples of this study predate the infection). Cell type and time point are not known.

Worth noting for this clonotype: Just one base apart from a much larger clone, this may be a read error. The J gene is TRBJ2-1, the V gene TRBV9; no clear D. The CDR3 length is 16 residues. Germline V gives CDR1 SGDLS, CDR2 YYNGEE. CDR3 DNA sequence: TGTGCCAGCAGCGTAGCACCACTGGAGTCAATCAATGAGCAGTTATTC. Translating gives CASSVAPLESINEQLF.

This clonotype has a count of ten or more. This chain uses TRBV6-2 or TRBV6-3 with TRBJ2-7, with TRBD1 matching 8 bases. Germline assignment: CDR1 MNHEY and CDR2 SVGEGT. The ends lost 6 bases at V and 4 bases at J; junction bases unmatched: 8. The CDR3 is 14 residues long. CDR3 coding DNA: TGTGCCAGCAGGGACAGGGCAGGGTCATACGAGCAGTACTTC. Protein sequence: CASRDRAGSYEQYF.

The sample holds many counts of this clonotype. J is TRBJ2-3 and V is TRBV7-3, with 14 bases identical to TRBD2. The CDR3 sequence is 19 residues long. Germline CDR1 and CDR2: SGHTA and FQGTGA. V shed 6 bases, J shed 4 bases, and the junction held 15 bases outside the gene matches. The CDR3 protein is CASSSTPPGTSGSADTQYF. The CDR3 bases are TGTGCCAGCAGTTCCACTCCCCCAGGGACTAGCGGGAGCGCAGATACGCAGTATTTT. Full variable domain (rest looked up from reference TRBV7-3 and TRBJ2-3): GAGVSQTPSNKVTEKGKYVELRCDPISGHTALYWYRQSLGQGPEFLIYFQGTGAADDSGLPNDRFFAVRPEGSVSTLKIQRTERGDSAVYLCASSSTPPGTSGSADTQYFGPGTRLTVL.

The rearrangement joins TRBV7-2 to TRBJ1-4; D is perhaps TRBD1 (6 bases). The CDR3 loop spans 15 amino acids. V was trimmed by 3 bases and J by 7 bases, leaving 15 bases between them. Germline CDR1 and CDR2: SGHTA and FQGNSA. The CDR3, as DNA: TGTGCCAGCAGCTTCGGAGGGGGAGGGGGTGAAAAACTGTTTTTT. Translated: CASSFGGGGGEKLFF.

This clonotype turned up a few times. J is TRBJ1-1 and V is TRBV12-3 or TRBV12-4; D is undetermined. CDR3 size: 14 residues. V dropped 2 bases and J dropped 0 bases, with 7 bases sitting between them. Here the CDR3 reads CASSLQALNTEAFF. The CDR3 DNA follows: TGTGCCAGCAGTTTACAGGCACTGAACACTGAAGCTTTCTTT.